The 18 T cell receptor beta chains below come from one sample, sequenced in a study of cytomegalovirus exposure and HLA in healthy donors. A multiplex PCR was run with 60 Vbeta primers and 13 Jbeta primers. Clones were sequenced by immunoSEQ multiplex PCR, and TCRdb holds only the in-frame ones, with some missing. There are 140,000 or so clones in the sample; over 60% occur only once, and 6.5% lies in the top ten. The sample taken for sequencing was PBMCs. The receptors originated from a woman aged 55-70 years in good health and CMV-seronegative.

V and J are TRBV2 and TRBJ2-7; a possible D gene is TRBD2 (5 bases). V was trimmed by 0 bases and J by 8 bases, leaving 11 bases between them. The CDR3 contains 13 residues. CDR1 is SNHLY, CDR2 FYNNEI, per germline. The CDR3, as DNA: TGTGCCAGCAGTGAAGCCTCGAGGGCTCAGCAGTACTTC. This codes for CASSEASRAQQYF.

V and J are TRBV11-2 and TRBJ2-7; D is possibly TRBD2 (5 bases). Trimming removed 3 bases at V and 2 bases at J, with 5 bases between. The CDR3 runs to 12 residues. Germline V gene data show CDR1 as SGHAT and CDR2 as FQNNGV. Here the CDR3 reads CASSFGTYEQYF. Here the CDR3 DNA reads TGTGCCAGCAGCTTCGGGACCTACGAGCAGTACTTC. Supplemented by reference TRBV11-2 and TRBJ2-7, the full variable domain reads EAGVAQSPRYKIIEKRQSVAFWCNPISGHATLYWYQQILGQGPKLLIQFQNNGVVDDSQLPKDRFSAERLKGVDSTLKIQPAKLEDSAVYLCASSFGTYEQYFGPGTRLTVT.

This chain connects TRBV5-1 to TRBJ2-7; TRBD1 matches 10 bases. J gave up 4 bases and V 8 bases, and 12 bases lay outside the gene matches. Germline V gene sequence: CDR1 SGHRS, CDR2 YFSETQ. The CDR3 sequence is 15 residues long. Written as DNA, the CDR3 is TGCGCCAGTCAAAAGACCGGGACAGGGGTTTACGAGCAGTACTTC. Translating it yields CASQKTGTGVYEQYF. The full variable domain, its missing parts supplied by reference TRBV5-1 and TRBJ2-7, is KAGVTQTPRYLIKTRGQQVTLSCSPISGHRSVSWYQQTPGQGLQFLFEYFSETQRNKGNFPGRFSGRQFSNSRSEMNVSTLELGDSALYLCASQKTGTGVYEQYFGPGTRLTVT.

This clone showed up just a few times. The chain joins TRBV5-6 to TRBJ2-3; TRBD2 aligns across 8 bases. This CDR3 has 16 residues. V trimming: 3 bases; J trimming: 2 bases; junction bases outside the gene matches: 8. Germline values: CDR1 SGHDT, CDR2 YYEEEE. CDR3 in DNA: TGTGCCAGCAGCTCCCAGCGGGGGCCCTACACAGATACGCAGTATTTT. It is translated as CASSSQRGPYTDTQYF.

J is TRBJ2-3 and V is TRBV9, with TRBD2 matching over 14 bases. CDR1 is SGDLS, CDR2 YYNGEE, per germline. With V trimmed by 0 bases and J by 5 bases, 2 bases remained unmatched. The CDR3 consists of 16 residues. CDR3 amino acids: CASSVGTSGGKDTQYF. CDR3 sequence (DNA): TGTGCCAGCAGCGTAGGGACTAGCGGGGGGAAAGATACGCAGTATTTT.

This rearrangement joins TRBV29-1 to TRBJ1-4; tentative D call: TRBD1 (6 bases). This CDR3 region has 13 residues. Germline loops: CDR1 SQVTM, CDR2 ANQGSEA. Deletions cut 6 bases from V and 5 bases from J, with 13 bases between. The CDR3 reads CSVRDTPNEKLFF. CDR3 coding DNA: TGCAGCGTCCGGGACACCCCAAATGAAAAACTGTTTTTT. Using reference TRBV29-1 and TRBJ1-4 for the parts outside the CDR3, the full variable domain is SAVISQKPSRDICQRGTSLTIQCQVDSQVTMMFWYRQQPGQSLTLIATANQGSEATYESGFVIDKFPISRPNLTFSTLTVSNMSPEDSSIYLCSVRDTPNEKLFFGSGTQLSVL.

The rearrangement links TRBV13 to TRBJ1-5; D is ambiguous. Trimming cost V 0 bases and J 1 base, with 4 bases left between them. The V gene's germline CDR1 is PRHDT and CDR2 FYEKMQ (reference sequence). The CDR3 is made up of 14 amino acids. The chain's CDR3 is CASSLGGSNQPQHF. Written as DNA, the CDR3 is TGTGCCAGCAGCTTAGGGGGCAGCAATCAGCCCCAGCATTTT.

CDR3 coding DNA: TGTGCCAGCAGTTACGGGGTTAGCGCCCTCACAGATACGCAGTATTTT. This codes for CASSYGVSALTDTQYF. The J gene is TRBJ2-3, the V gene TRBV6-5, with TRBD2 as a possible D gene (5 bases). The CDR3 has 16 amino acids. In germline, CDR1 is MNHEY, CDR2 SVGAGI. Trimming removed 2 bases from V and 2 bases from J, with 14 bases in between.

The V call is TRBV19, the J call TRBJ2-5; perhaps TRBD1 as D (6 bases). CDR3 length: 14 amino acids. CDR1 LNHDA and CDR2 SQIVND come from the germline V gene (reference sequence). The ends were cut back, 4 bases at V and 2 bases at J, with 11 bases in the middle. Here the CDR3 DNA reads TGTGCCAGTAGTACCCGGACAGCTCAAGAGACCCAGTACTTC. It yields the protein CASSTRTAQETQYF.

The chain carries TRBV21-1 and TRBJ1-1. TRBV21-1 is tagged as a pseudogene. This CDR3 has 12 residues. CDR3 in DNA: TGTGCCAGTCAGGACTCCGTCCCTGAAGCTTTCTTT. Translation gives CASQDSVPEAFF.

J is TRBJ1-5 and V is TRBV19; D is ambiguous. The CDR3 is made up of 15 amino acids. Trimming stripped 2 bases from V and 0 bases from J, with 8 bases between. Germline values: CDR1 LNHDA, CDR2 SQIVND (reference sequence). CDR3 protein: CASSIYPGSNQPQHF. The CDR3 DNA reads as TGTGCCAGTAGTATATACCCAGGTAGCAATCAGCCCCAGCATTTT. Full variable domain (rest looked up from reference TRBV19 and TRBJ1-5): DGGITQSPKYLFRKEGQNVTLSCEQNLNHDAMYWYRQDPGQGLRLIYYSQIVNDFQKGDIAEGYSVSREKKESFPLTVTSAQKNPTAFYLCASSIYPGSNQPQHFGDGTRLSIL.

The chain employs TRBV7-2 and TRBJ2-4; D remains unclear. Germline V gene sequence: CDR1 SGHTA, CDR2 FQGNSA. Trimming cost V 3 bases and J 1 base, with 7 bases left between them. The CDR3 totals 14 residues. The CDR3 DNA follows: TGTGCCAGCAGCTTGAGCCCCGCCAAAAACATTCAGTACTTC. Translating gives CASSLSPAKNIQYF.

DNA of the CDR3: TGTGCCAGCAGCCCTAGGGGCTTGCTAGCGGGAGGAGTCAATGAGCAGTTCTTC. This encodes CASSPRGLLAGGVNEQFF. The chain links TRBV9 to TRBJ2-1, with 11 nucleotides matching TRBD2. The germline V gene encodes CDR1 SGDLS and CDR2 YYNGEE. After removal of 4 bases from V and 6 bases from J, the junction contained 15 bases not matched to a gene. The CDR3 contains 18 residues. The full variable domain, with the rest looked up from reference TRBV9 and TRBJ2-1, is DSGVTQTPKHLITATGQRVTLRCSPRSGDLSVYWYQQSLDQGLQFLIQYYNGEERAKGNILERFSAQQFPDLHSELNLSSLELGDSALYFCASSPRGLLAGGVNEQFFGPGTRLTVL.

A few counts support this clone. The CDR3 sequence is CATSRALAGSYEQYF. In DNA, the CDR3 is TGTGCCACCAGCAGAGCCCTAGCGGGCTCCTACGAGCAGTACTTC. The V gene is TRBV15, the J gene TRBJ2-7, with 8 bases fitting TRBD2. The germline V gene encodes CDR1 LNHNV and CDR2 YYDKDF (reference sequence). J gave up 0 bases and V 1 base, and 2 bases lay outside the gene matches. The CDR3 covers 15 residues. Combining the CDR3 with reference TRBV15 and TRBJ2-7 gives the whole variable domain DAMVIQNPRYQVTQFGKPVTLSCSQTLNHNVMYWYQQKSSQAPKLLFHYYDKDFNNEADTPDNFQSRRPNTSFCFLDIRSPGLGDTAMYLCATSRALAGSYEQYFGPGTRLTVT.

V usage is TRBV7-3 and J usage is TRBJ2-7; 7 bases fit TRBD1. Germline V gene lookup returns CDR1 SGHTA and CDR2 FQGTGA. V was pared by 2 bases and J by 3 bases, with 4 bases of the junction left unmatched. This CDR3 spans 14 amino acids. Here the CDR3 DNA reads TGTGCCAGCAGCTTATTCGCAGGGGGCTACGAGCAGTACTTC. Translation: CASSLFAGGYEQYF.

V and J are TRBV6-5 and TRBJ2-7; 11 nucleotides match TRBD2. Germline trimming cut 6 bases from V and 3 bases from J; bases unmatched to any gene: 4. The CDR3 totals 14 residues. CDR1 is MNHEY, CDR2 SVGAGI, per germline. CDR3 coding DNA: TGTGCCAGCAGCGCACTAGCGGGGGACTACGAGCAGTACTTC. Its translation: CASSALAGDYEQYF.

The chain recombines TRBV5-8 with TRBJ2-5; TRBD2 aligns across 9 bases. CDR3 length: 15 residues. V lost 4 bases and J lost 5; bases outside the gene matches: 9. The germline CDR1 and CDR2 sequences are SGHTS and YDEGEE. CDR3 amino acids: CASSPGTSSFETQYF. As DNA, the CDR3 is TGTGCCAGCAGCCCTGGGACTAGCAGTTTCGAGACCCAGTACTTC.

This sequence joins TRBV6-1 and TRBJ2-5, with 8 bases fitting TRBD2. Unmatched junction bases numbered 7, after V lost 10 bases and J lost 6 bases. This CDR3 is 12 amino acids long. CDR1 and CDR2 (germline): MNHNS, SASEGT. CDR3 residues: CATLLAGQTQYF. The CDR3, as DNA: TGTGCCACCCTCCTAGCGGGCCAGACCCAGTACTTC.